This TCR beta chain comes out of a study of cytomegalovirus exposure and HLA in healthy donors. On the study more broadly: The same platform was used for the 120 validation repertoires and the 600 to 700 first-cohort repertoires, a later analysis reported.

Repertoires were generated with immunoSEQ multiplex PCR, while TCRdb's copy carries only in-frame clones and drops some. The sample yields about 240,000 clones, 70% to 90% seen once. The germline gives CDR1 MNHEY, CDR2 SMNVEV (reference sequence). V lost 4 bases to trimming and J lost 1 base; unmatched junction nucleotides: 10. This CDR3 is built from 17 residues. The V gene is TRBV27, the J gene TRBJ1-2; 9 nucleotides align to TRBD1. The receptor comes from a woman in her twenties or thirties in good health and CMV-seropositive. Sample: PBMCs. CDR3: CASSSTPRTGDNYGYTF. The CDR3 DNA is TGTGCCAGCAGTTCCACACCCCGGACAGGGGATAACTATGGCTACACCTTC.